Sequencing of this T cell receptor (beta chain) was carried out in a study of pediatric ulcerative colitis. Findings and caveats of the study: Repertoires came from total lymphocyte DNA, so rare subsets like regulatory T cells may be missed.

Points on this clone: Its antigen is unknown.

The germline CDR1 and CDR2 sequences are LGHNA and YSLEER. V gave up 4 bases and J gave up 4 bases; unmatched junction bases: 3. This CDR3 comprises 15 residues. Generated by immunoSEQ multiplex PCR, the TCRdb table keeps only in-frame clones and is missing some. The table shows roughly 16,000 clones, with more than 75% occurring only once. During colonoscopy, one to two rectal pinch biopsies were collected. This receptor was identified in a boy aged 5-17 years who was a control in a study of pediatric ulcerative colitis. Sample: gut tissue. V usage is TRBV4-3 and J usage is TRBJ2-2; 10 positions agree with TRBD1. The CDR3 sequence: CASSPRTGGTGELFF. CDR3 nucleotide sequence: TGCGCCAGCAGCCCGCGGACAGGGGGCACCGGGGAGCTGTTTTTT.